What follows is one T cell receptor (beta chain) and its context. The target antigen is unknown. The sample is drawn from a study of shared clonotypes between healthy human individuals. Between the trimmed V and J ends, which lost 2 bases and 1 base, there was a span of 15 bases. Germline V gene sequence: CDR1 SGDLS, CDR2 YYNGEE. This CDR3 contains 16 residues. The method was immunoSEQ multiplex PCR; TCRdb's version includes in-frame clones alone and lacks a portion of them. The data hold a few million clones, with around nine tenths observed a single time. Regarding the study as a whole: Sampling involved blood alone; tissue repertoires likely differ.

This sequence was found in a man aged 18 to 29 in good health. The chain employs TRBV9 and TRBJ1-2; TRBD1 is a possible D gene (5 bases). Sequenced sample: naive CD4+ T cells sorted from blood. Subset here: CD45RA+ positively selected. CDR3 in amino acids: CASSVKGPPGNYGYTF. The CDR3 nucleotides are TGTGCCAGCAGCGTCAAGGGGCCGCCGGGTAACTATGGCTACACCTTC.